This T cell receptor (beta chain) comes out of a study of T cell repertoires in cytomegalovirus infection (dated by TCRdb to between 2018 and 2020). Background on the whole study: The peptide stimulations were aimed at well-studied HLA-B-restricted epitopes as well as recently identified HLA-C-restricted CMV epitopes, whose presentation resists viral immunomodulation. Donor HLA type was relevant to the analysis, because carriage of CMV infection together with the matching HLA type was indicated by public TCR beta signatures. What the study reported, not specific to this receptor: The ex vivo response was dominated by HLA-C-restricted CMV-specific TCR beta clonotypes, which also provided the single most frequent clonotype in two of eight donors. Cumulative frequency of public TCR beta family members discriminated carriers of CMV infection plus the relevant HLA type in this cohort and an independent 352-donor cohort.

As for this clonotype: Its antigen specificity is not known. Nothing much larger sits one base from this clone, and base qualities are not available.

According to the study, the label for this sample's treatment or condition signals: in vitro stimulation with specific CMV peptide epitopes to enrich CMV-specific T cells. TCRdb lists the instrument as Illumina HiSeq 1500. The public reads were run again by TCRdb, first through fastp at Q25 and then through MiXCR, and only productive beta chains were kept. Identical CDR3 proteins give one entry, which carries the most common genes and DNA. This sample has around 770,000 distinct CDR3 sequences in its table, and about 27% of those were observed once. Under 15% of the sample is taken by the ten largest. This clonotype originated in a human donor in good health (CMV status not recorded). Some clones in this sample may be carry-over from other donors' samples. Sample: cultured CD8+ T cells from PBMCs, taken from culture after CMV antigen stimulation.

The CDR3 corresponds to CASSWDVNEKLFF. The nucleotide sequence is TGTGCCAGCAGCTGGGACGTTAATGAAAAACTGTTTTTT. The receptor chain draws on TRBV6-1 and TRBJ1-4, with TRBD1 as a weak D call on 5 bases. CDR1 and CDR2 are drawn from the germline V gene: MNHNS, SASEGT. The CDR3 holds 13 amino acids from the cysteine to the phenylalanine. Only the CDR3 DNA stays, 39 bases, in frame from base 1. At the junction V is shortened by 6 bases and J by 4 bases, with 9 bases in between.